This TCR beta chain was sequenced during a study of T cell responses to AZD1222 COVID-19 vaccine. Study observations and caveats: Reportedly, nearly half of unique spike TCRs recognized epitopes outside B.1.351/B.1.1.7 mutations. Among vaccine-associated CD4 TCRs, coverage spanned spike, with dominance at 160-218 and 743-854.

The data were produced by immunoSEQ multiplex PCR, yet TCRdb's version contains in-frame clones alone and is incomplete. Of 200,000 to 250,000 clones in the sample, about 92% are singletons; the top ten hold over 0.95%. This clone has a single count. The target antigen is unknown. This CDR3 is also generated by other DNA sequences in the sample. Germline V gives CDR1 SGHRS, CDR2 YFSETQ. Deletions cut 4 bases from V and 0 bases from J, with 8 bases between. The CDR3 is 13 residues long. This receptor was taken from an adult in good health. The sample was peripheral blood, taken on day 0 of MenACWY control vaccination. V usage is TRBV5-1 and J usage is TRBJ2-7, with D possibly matching TRBD1 (6 bases). The CDR3 reads CASSTGSSYEQYF. CDR3 bases: TGCGCCAGCAGCACAGGGAGCTCCTACGAGCAGTACTTC.